This T cell receptor beta chain derives from a study of human T cells and chemical hapten exposure. Study-level findings and limits: Compared to controls, expanded TCRs made significantly more large clusters of similar CDR3s.

The library tagged each cDNA molecule with unique molecular identifiers. In the original processing: Per sample, the median was approximately 100,000 TCRs, with values from 23,224 to 690,600. Each CDR3 protein is one row after TCRdb ran MiXCR on the RACE reads. TCRdb's processing, not the authors' own work, is the source of the V and J calls. The sample shows under 300,000 distinct CDR3 sequences, over 8% of them seen only once. On this clonotype itself: Its antigen is not identified.

Germline V gene data show CDR1 as DFQATT and CDR2 as SNEGSKA (reference sequence). The CDR3 loop spans 12 amino acids. The germline V and J ends were trimmed by 6 bases and 3 bases, with 9 bases remaining between them. Time point given: pre-sensitization, week 0. Treatment meaning: therapeutic diphenylcyclopropenone sensitization with weekly scalp DPC. People who gave samples had alopecia, were 18 to 70 years old, and were suitable for DPC. This receptor was obtained from a woman in her forties with alopecia areata. Some clones in this sample may be carry-over from other donors' samples. This sequence joins TRBV20-1 and TRBJ1-5; D remains unclear. This specimen was whole blood, taken in connection with sensitization to the hapten diphenylcyclopropenone (DPC). This CDR3 is CSANSYNQPQHF. The CDR3 DNA sequence: TGCAGTGCAAACAGTTACAATCAGCCCCAGCATTTT.